Below, 29 T cell receptor beta chains from the same sample are listed, as sequenced in a study of cytomegalovirus exposure and HLA in healthy donors. 60 Vbeta and 13 Jbeta primers were used in PCR. Assay used: immunoSEQ multiplex PCR; TCRdb lists only in-frame clones, some missing. The sample carries some 110,000 clones, around 69% recorded once. Sequenced material: PBMCs. The receptors originated from a man aged 50-59 years in good health and CMV-seropositive.

This clone was seen a few times. The V call is TRBV5-4, the J call TRBJ2-5; D may be TRBD2 (6 bases). V lost 4 bases to trimming and J lost 0 bases, with 13 bases between them. This CDR3 is built from 15 residues. Germline CDR1 reads SGHNT; CDR2 reads YYREEE (reference sequence). The chain's CDR3 is CASSTRSGYQETQYF. DNA of the CDR3: TGTGCCAGCAGCACACGTAGCGGATACCAAGAGACCCAGTACTTC.

The chain has TRBV28 and TRBJ2-7, with 11 bases matching TRBD2. Germline loops: CDR1 MDHEN, CDR2 SYDVKM. The junction had 5 bases not matched to a gene; V was cut back by 9 bases and J by 4 bases. CDR3 length equals 13 residues. The CDR3: CASLAGGPYEQYF. The CDR3 DNA is TGTGCCAGTTTAGCGGGAGGGCCGTACGAGCAGTACTTC.

V is TRBV27 and J is TRBJ2-1; D gene uncertain. Trimming cost V 7 bases and J 0 bases, with 13 bases left between them. Germline CDR1 is MNHEY and CDR2 is SMNVEV (reference sequence). This CDR3 is 15 amino acids long. CDR3: CASKYADFSYNEQFF. DNA of the CDR3: TGTGCCAGCAAGTACGCGGATTTCTCCTACAATGAGCAGTTCTTC.

V usage is TRBV5-4 and J usage is TRBJ2-3; 7 bases are a match to TRBD1. This CDR3 spans 15 amino acids. CDR1 and CDR2 from the germline V gene are SGHNT and YYREEE (reference sequence). The V segment lost 3 bases and the J segment 5 bases; nucleotides outside the gene matches: 9. The CDR3 DNA follows: TGTGCCAGCAGCTCTGGACAGGCCCGGGGAGATACGCAGTATTTT. It is translated as CASSSGQARGDTQYF.

The genes are TRBV18 and TRBJ1-1, with D tentatively TRBD1 (5 bases). CDR1 KGHSH and CDR2 LQKENI come from the germline V gene. Trimming left V 3 bases short and J 1 base short, with 18 bases between. The CDR3 runs to 17 residues. CDR3: CASSPLGLPSQNTEAFF. CDR3 coding DNA: TGTGCCAGCTCACCCCTGGGACTTCCTTCCCAGAACACTGAAGCTTTCTTT. The variable domain in full, with the rest retrieved from reference TRBV18 and TRBJ1-1, is NAGVMQNPRHLVRRRGQEARLRCSPMKGHSHVYWYRQLPEEGLKFMVYLQKENIIDESGMPKERFSAEFPKEGPSILRIQQVVRGDSAAYFCASSPLGLPSQNTEAFFGQGTRLTVV.

This chain joins TRBV6-5 and TRBJ1-1; 8 bases line up with TRBD1. From germline, CDR1 is MNHEY and CDR2 SVGAGI. V dropped 1 base and J dropped 4; count of bases not matched to a gene: 2. The CDR3 length is 14 residues. The CDR3 nucleotides are TGTGCCAGCAGTTACTGGCAGGGGGCCACTGAAGCTTTCTTT. Its translation: CASSYWQGATEAFF.

V usage is TRBV27 and J usage is TRBJ1-2, with D possibly matching TRBD1 (5 bases). Germline V lookup: CDR1 MNHEY, CDR2 SMNVEV (reference sequence). The germline V and J ends were trimmed by 6 bases and 4 bases, with 18 bases remaining between them. This CDR3 comprises 15 residues. CDR3 amino acids: CASSPASGGGYGYTF. In DNA form, the CDR3 reads TGTGCCAGCAGCCCCGCAAGCGGGGGTGGCTATGGCTACACCTTC.

The rearrangement links TRBV9 to TRBJ2-2, with a weak D call TRBD2 (5 bases). CDR3 length equals 17 residues. Trimming stripped 5 bases from V and 0 bases from J, with 17 bases between. Looked up from germline, CDR1 is SGDLS and CDR2 is YYNGEE. The CDR3 spells CASSPEGYPSNTGELFF. CDR3 nucleotide sequence: TGTGCCAGCAGTCCAGAGGGCTACCCCTCGAACACCGGGGAGCTGTTTTTT.

This chain joins TRBV27 and TRBJ1-4; 9 nucleotides agree with TRBD1. V shed 4 bases, J shed 8 bases, and the junction held 5 bases outside the gene matches. Germline CDR1 and CDR2: MNHEY and SMNVEV (reference sequence). This CDR3 comprises 14 residues. CDR3 sequence reads: CASSSGQGREKLFF. The CDR3 bases are TGTGCCAGCAGTTCTGGACAGGGGCGGGAAAAACTGTTTTTT.

The J gene is TRBJ2-1, the V gene TRBV29-1; 8 bases agree with TRBD2. CDR3 size: 16 residues. CDR1 and CDR2 from the germline V gene are SQVTM and ANQGSEA. Losses at the gene ends were 6 bases for V and 0 bases for J; bases not matched to a gene: 10. In nucleotides, the CDR3 is TGCAGCGTAGCGCGTACTAGCGGTAGCTCCTACAATGAGCAGTTCTTC. Residues: CSVARTSGSSYNEQFF.

This clone appeared a few times. The chain links TRBV2 to TRBJ1-4; tentatively, D is TRBD1 (5 bases). The germline V gene encodes CDR1 SNHLY and CDR2 FYNNEI. This CDR3 contains 15 residues. V lost 7 bases to trimming and J lost 4 bases, with 16 bases between them. CDR3 in DNA: TGTGCCAGCAACCCCAGAGCGGGGGATAATGAAAAACTGTTTTTT. As protein: CASNPRAGDNEKLFF.

This clone was recorded a few times. This chain joins TRBV7-9 and TRBJ2-7; 11 positions agree with TRBD2. Trimming cost V 5 bases and J 2 bases; bases outside gene matches: 5. The CDR3 is 15 amino acids. The germline V gene encodes CDR1 SEHNR and CDR2 FQNEAQ (reference sequence). For the CDR3, the DNA is TGTGCCAGCAGCCGTCTAGCGGGGGGCCCCTACGAGCAGTACTTC. Translated, it gives CASSRLAGGPYEQYF.

The gene calls are TRBV25-1 and TRBJ2-7; TRBD1 aligns across 11 bases. Germline V gives CDR1 MGHDK, CDR2 SYGVNS. The CDR3 runs to 15 residues. V lost 4 bases, J lost 4 bases, and 6 bases stayed unmatched. The CDR3 DNA reads as TGTGCCAGCAGTGTTTCGGGACAGGGGGATTACGAGCAGTACTTC. It is translated as CASSVSGQGDYEQYF.

This sequence joins TRBV11-2 and TRBJ1-1, with D possibly being TRBD1 (5 bases). V was pared by 5 bases and J by 5 bases, with 12 bases between. Germline-derived CDR1 and CDR2 are SGHAT and FQNNGV. This CDR3 has 13 residues. The CDR3: CASSEGVGTEAFF. DNA of the CDR3: TGTGCCAGCAGCGAAGGGGTCGGGACTGAAGCTTTCTTT.

The chain carries TRBV5-6 and TRBJ2-5; tentative D call: TRBD1 (6 bases). Germline CDR1 SGHDT, CDR2 YYEEEE. V lost 2 bases, J lost 4 bases, and 15 bases lay in between. The CDR3 has 15 residues. The CDR3 nucleotides are TGTGCCAGCAGCTTCATCCGCGGACAGATAGAGACCCAGTACTTC. This encodes CASSFIRGQIETQYF.

The rearrangement joins TRBV6-1 to TRBJ1-1; no clear D. Per germline, CDR1 MNHNS and CDR2 SASEGT. Trimming took off 1 base at V and 4 bases at J, with 13 bases between the two ends. The CDR3 extends over 15 amino acids. DNA for the CDR3: TGTGCCAGCAGTGAAGGGGTCGGAGGATTCACTGAAGCTTTCTTT. Protein sequence: CASSEGVGGFTEAFF.

This rearrangement joins TRBV6-5 to TRBJ1-2, with D unclear. The CDR3 totals 15 residues. Germline loops: CDR1 MNHEY, CDR2 SVGAGI. The V end was cut by 5 bases, the J end by 0 bases, with 13 bases between. The CDR3 sequence is CASSPVDTSNYGYTF. Written as DNA, the CDR3 is TGTGCCAGCAGTCCCGTTGACACGTCTAACTATGGCTACACCTTC.

The V gene is TRBV19, the J gene TRBJ1-5; maybe TRBD1 (6 bases). The CDR3 runs to 13 residues. V lost 11 bases and J 7 bases, leaving 18 bases between the germline ends. The germline V gene encodes CDR1 LNHDA and CDR2 SQIVND (reference sequence). CDR3 sequence reads: CASQGHFSQPQHF. The CDR3 nucleotides are TGTGCCTCCCAGGGGCACTTTTCCCAGCCCCAGCATTTT.

The rearrangement joins TRBV9 to TRBJ2-6, with D unclear. CDR3 size: 15 residues. V dropped 0 bases and J dropped 0 bases, with 4 bases sitting between them. Germline V CDR1 and CDR2: SGDLS, YYNGEE. The CDR3 here is CASSVGSSGANVLTF. CDR3 nucleotides: TGTGCCAGCAGCGTAGGCAGCTCTGGGGCCAACGTCCTGACTTTC. The whole variable domain, filled in from reference TRBV9 and TRBJ2-6, reads DSGVTQTPKHLITATGQRVTLRCSPRSGDLSVYWYQQSLDQGLQFLIQYYNGEERAKGNILERFSAQQFPDLHSELNLSSLELGDSALYFCASSVGSSGANVLTFGAGSRLTVL.

This chain joins TRBV2 and TRBJ2-1, with 9 bases fitting TRBD2. Trimming cost V 6 bases and J 0 bases; bases outside gene matches: 3. The length of the CDR3 is 15 residues. The V gene's germline CDR1 is SNHLY and CDR2 FYNNEI. The CDR3 region has the DNA TGTGCCAGCAGCCTAGCGGGGAGCTCCTACAATGAGCAGTTCTTC. The encoded protein is CASSLAGSSYNEQFF.

The chain is built from TRBV7-2 and TRBJ2-1; TRBD2 matches at 7 bases. Germline-derived CDR1 and CDR2 are SGHTA and FQGNSA. This CDR3 contains 16 residues. With 5 bases clipped from V and 2 bases from J, the junction kept 9 bases outside the gene matches. The chain's CDR3 is CASSGDLGTTYNEQFF. Here the CDR3 DNA reads TGTGCCAGCAGCGGAGACCTCGGGACTACCTACAATGAGCAGTTCTTC.

This chain uses TRBV11-2 with TRBJ2-1, with 7 nucleotides matching TRBD1. The V segment lost 4 bases and the J segment 1 base; nucleotides outside the gene matches: 7. CDR1 and CDR2 from the germline V gene are SGHAT and FQNNGV. The CDR3 spans 16 residues. Here the CDR3 DNA reads TGTGCCAGCAGCTCCTATTCGGGACAGTCCTACAATGAGCAGTTCTTC. This sequence encodes CASSSYSGQSYNEQFF.

V usage is TRBV4-2 and J usage is TRBJ2-3, with 7 bases matching TRBD2. V dropped 3 bases and J dropped 6; count of bases not matched to a gene: 9. CDR1 LGHNA and CDR2 YNFKEQ come from the germline V gene. This CDR3 has 15 amino acids. The CDR3 region has the DNA TGTGCCAGCAGCCAGGGGACTACCCCCACCGATACGCAGTATTTT. It specifies CASSQGTTPTDTQYF.

A single count supports this clone. The chain is built from TRBV9 and TRBJ1-2; 9 bases are shared with TRBD1. Trimming cost V 3 bases and J 7 bases; bases outside gene matches: 10. CDR3 length equals 15 residues. Germline values: CDR1 SGDLS, CDR2 YYNGEE. As DNA, the CDR3 is TGTGCCAGCAGCGCCGGAGGGACAGGGCGGGCTGGCTACACCTTC. It specifies CASSAGGTGRAGYTF.

The gene calls are TRBV7-9 and TRBJ2-5, with D possibly matching TRBD2 (6 bases). The CDR3 is 16 amino acids. V lost 1 base, J lost 2 bases, and 14 bases lay in between. CDR1 SEHNR and CDR2 FQNEAQ come from the germline V gene (reference sequence). The DNA for the CDR3 is TGTGCCAGCAGCTTAGTCGGGAGTCAGAGACAAGAGACCCAGTACTTC. It encodes CASSLVGSQRQETQYF. Full variable domain (rest looked up from reference TRBV7-9 and TRBJ2-5): DTGVSQNPRHKITKRGQNVTFRCDPISEHNRLYWYRQTLGQGPEFLTYFQNEAQLEKSRLLSDRFSAERPKGSFSTLEIQRTEQGDSAMYLCASSLVGSQRQETQYFGPGTRLLVL.

The chain has TRBV27 and TRBJ2-3; tentative D call: TRBD2 (5 bases). The V end lost 6 bases, the J end lost 4 bases, and 23 bases lay between the germline ends. The CDR3 has 17 residues. Germline V gene data show CDR1 as MNHEY and CDR2 as SMNVEV (reference sequence). CDR3 bases: TGTGCCAGCAGGGCGACGGCTAGCTCATATTTGGCAGATACGCAGTATTTT. Encoded protein: CASRATASSYLADTQYF.

V usage is TRBV5-4 and J usage is TRBJ2-2; 7 bases map to TRBD1. This CDR3 contains 18 residues. V lost 4 bases to trimming and J lost 0 bases; unmatched junction nucleotides: 12. Germline CDR1 is SGHNT and CDR2 is YYREEE (reference sequence). The CDR3 protein is CASSNGTAESANTGELFF. DNA of the CDR3: TGTGCCAGCAGCAACGGGACAGCGGAGTCCGCGAACACCGGGGAGCTGTTTTTT.

The rearrangement joins TRBV28 to TRBJ1-2, with 8 positions matching TRBD1. CDR3 size: 14 residues. Trimming took 5 bases from V and 4 from J; bases not matched to a gene: 6. Germline CDR1 MDHEN, CDR2 SYDVKM. For the CDR3, the DNA is TGTGCCAGCAGTCCATCGACAGGGGTCTATGGCTACACCTTC. Translating gives CASSPSTGVYGYTF.

The chain carries TRBV6-6 and TRBJ2-2, with TRBD2 matching 10 bases. The ends lost 6 bases at V and 3 bases at J; junction bases unmatched: 4. Germline V gene data show CDR1 as MNHNY and CDR2 as SVGAGI (reference sequence). The CDR3 contains 15 residues. The CDR3 DNA is TGTGCCAGCAGCCCCGGGACTAGCGACACCGGGGAGCTGTTTTTT. Translation: CASSPGTSDTGELFF.